This T cell receptor beta chain appears in the sequencing data of a study of persistence of HIV-infected CD4 T cells. Whole-study findings and limits: Rare CMV-responding cells carrying HIV-1 proviruses were not analyzed separately for TCR.

Details on this clone: Its antigen remains unidentified.

V trimming: 0 bases; J trimming: 5 bases; junction bases outside the gene matches: 17. Germline V CDR1 and CDR2: SGHRS, YFSETQ. The CDR3 is made up of 19 amino acids. Cells were stimulated with CMV-infected fibroblast lysates at 10 ug/mL. Sorting of responding CD4+ T cells relied on upregulated CD40 ligand together with CD69. These HIV-1-infected adults initiated suppressive ART in chronic infection. The immunoSEQ assay was version 4, run in survey mode. Some clones are missing from TCRdb's copy, which holds only in-frame ones; the method was immunoSEQ multiplex PCR. The data contain around 7,500 clones, around 80% of them singletons.

This clonotype originated in an adult woman with HIV who was CMV-seropositive. V usage is TRBV5-1 and J usage is TRBJ2-5; 9 bases line up with TRBD2. The sequencing here drew on CD4+ T cells sorted from PBMCs after approximately 18-hour stimulation, taken from a patient who received antiretroviral therapy. CDR3 sequence reads: CASSLAGTSHLMRGETQYF. For the CDR3, the DNA is TGCGCCAGCAGCTTGGCCGGGACTAGCCATCTTATGAGGGGGGAGACCCAGTACTTC. Variable domain in full (rest from reference TRBV5-1 and TRBJ2-5): KAGVTQTPRYLIKTRGQQVTLSCSPISGHRSVSWYQQTPGQGLQFLFEYFSETQRNKGNFPGRFSGRQFSNSRSEMNVSTLELGDSALYLCASSLAGTSHLMRGETQYFGPGTRLLVL.